The clone carrying this T cell receptor (beta chain) appeared a few times. The antigen is undetermined. These data are taken from a study of T-cell memory formation after mild COVID-19. Whole-study context: Each donor largely had its own TCR clusters. Whole-study results and caveats: Researchers found some responding clones in pre-infection memory, a sign that cross-reactive memory joined. Contracting CD4+ clones sat mainly in CM and EM; CD8+ in EMRA. Contracting clones from day 15 to 85 showed balanced CD4/CD8; later expanders favored CD4+.

Germline values: CDR1 LGHNA, CDR2 YSLEER. This CDR3 spans 16 amino acids. V gave up 6 bases and J gave up 1 base, with 18 bases separating them. TCRdb passed the 5' RACE reads through MiXCR, listing each CDR3 protein once. The table has 350,000 to 500,000 distinct CDR3 sequences, more than 15% seen once. V is TRBV4-3 and J is TRBJ1-1; no firm D call. Sequencing input: PBMCs or a T cell subset sorted from them (not recorded which). The receptor comes from a man aged 18 to 29 who had mild COVID-19 (a few samples of this study predate the infection). Cell type and time point are not known. The CDR3 region has the DNA TGCGCCAGCAGTCGAGGGTGGACCGAACCGAACACTGAAGCTTTCTTT. It is translated as CASSRGWTEPNTEAFF.